These 13 T cell receptor beta chains came from one sample sequenced in a study of blood T cell repertoires in COVID-19. Data came from immunoSEQ multiplex PCR; TCRdb stores just in-frame clones and leaves some out. The sample consists of more than 65,000 clones, more than 65% of them appearing once. Material for sequencing was peripheral blood. These receptors all come from a woman between 50 and 59 years old with acute or convalescent COVID-19.

The V and J genes are TRBV9 and TRBJ1-1; D possibly corresponds to TRBD1 (5 bases). Trimming removed 6 bases at V and 1 base at J, with 13 bases between. CDR1 SGDLS and CDR2 YYNGEE come from the germline V gene. This CDR3 contains 14 residues. CDR3 region: CASTRGGTNTEAFF. The DNA of the CDR3 is TGTGCCAGCACGCGGGGGGGTACGAACACTGAAGCTTTCTTT.

This clone was detected a few times. CDR3 DNA sequence: TGTGCCAGCAGTTACGATGGGACAGAAGGTGAAAAACTGTTTTTT. This gives the protein CASSYDGTEGEKLFF. The chain employs TRBV6-5 and TRBJ1-4; 7 bases map to TRBD1. V was clipped by 2 bases and J by 7 bases; unmatched bases: 7. The CDR3 is 15 residues long. CDR1 and CDR2 from the germline V gene are MNHEY and SVGAGI.

This chain uses TRBV6-2 or TRBV6-3 with TRBJ2-4; weak D call: TRBD1 (5 bases). The germline CDR1 and CDR2 sequences are MNHEY and SVGEGT. Trimming cost V 1 base and J 2 bases, with 12 bases left between them. The CDR3 totals 16 residues. The CDR3 protein is CASSYFAGLPKNIQYF. CDR3 DNA: TGTGCCAGCAGTTACTTTGCAGGGTTGCCCAAAAACATTCAGTACTTC.

V is TRBV7-2 and J is TRBJ1-6, with 10 bases lining up with TRBD1. Trimming at V came to 4 bases and at J to 10 bases, leaving 4 bases not matched to a gene. The germline gives CDR1 SGHTA, CDR2 FQGNSA. This CDR3 has 14 amino acids. CDR3 in amino acids: CASSSRDRGSPLHF. The CDR3 nucleotides are TGTGCCAGCAGCTCCCGGGACAGGGGATCACCCCTCCACTTT.

This chain connects TRBV2 to TRBJ1-1; possibly TRBD1 for D (5 bases). Germline CDR1 SNHLY, CDR2 FYNNEI. The CDR3 extends over 15 amino acids. The V end lost 5 bases, the J end lost 6 bases, and 19 bases lay between the germline ends. The CDR3 coding sequence is TGTGCCAGCAGTTGGGGCAGGCAGGGCAGGGCTGAAGCTTTCTTT. Its protein is CASSWGRQGRAEAFF.

The chain couples TRBV7-3 to TRBJ2-2; weak D call: TRBD1 (6 bases). The germline V gene has CDR1 SGHTA and CDR2 FQGTGA. Deletions cut 4 bases from V and 5 bases from J, with 8 bases between. This CDR3 region has 13 residues. The CDR3 DNA sequence: TGTGCCAGCAGCTCACAGGGAACCGGGGAGCTGTTTTTT. Protein product: CASSSQGTGELFF.

The chain joins TRBV19 to TRBJ1-4; a weak D match, TRBD1 (6 bases). From germline, CDR1 is LNHDA and CDR2 SQIVND (reference sequence). The CDR3 runs 15 residues. Trimming removed 6 bases at V and 4 bases at J, with 15 bases between. The CDR3 DNA sequence: TGTGCCAGTAGAGGGAACCGGGACAATAATGAAAAACTGTTTTTT. This sequence encodes CASRGNRDNNEKLFF.

This clone was detected only a few times. The chain carries TRBV10-3 and TRBJ2-7; 9 bases map to TRBD2. The CDR3 has 15 amino acids. Trimming took 6 bases from V and 7 from J; bases not matched to a gene: 13. In germline, CDR1 is ENHRY, CDR2 SYGVKD. The CDR3 DNA reads as TGTGCCATCAGCCAAAGACTAGCGGAGGTGGGGGAGCAGTACTTC. This encodes CAISQRLAEVGEQYF.

The V call is TRBV7-2, the J call TRBJ1-1; D might be TRBD1 (5 bases). The germline CDR1 and CDR2 sequences are SGHTA and FQGNSA. Trimming pared 6 bases from V and 1 base from J, leaving 9 bases between. The CDR3 has 13 amino acids. The CDR3 coding sequence is TGTGCCAGCAGACTACAGGAGAACACTGAAGCTTTCTTT. Amino acid sequence: CASRLQENTEAFF.

The V call is TRBV5-5, the J call TRBJ2-1, with TRBD2 as a possible D gene (6 bases). This CDR3 region has 17 residues. The V gene's germline CDR1 is SGHKS and CDR2 YYEKEE (reference sequence). The V end lost 4 bases, the J end lost 0 bases, and 17 bases lay between the germline ends. For the CDR3, the DNA is TGTGCCAGCAGCGGGGGTGGAGGGCTCCTCTCCTACAATGAGCAGTTCTTC. Amino acids: CASSGGGGLLSYNEQFF.

The V call is TRBV3-1 (or the pseudogene TRBV3-2), the J call TRBJ2-6; D gene ambiguous. CDR3 length equals 16 residues. V was pared by 4 bases and J by 2 bases, with 12 bases between. Germline V gives CDR1 LGHDT, CDR2 YNNKEL (reference sequence). The CDR3 coding sequence is TGTGCCAGCAGCCTTATTGGTCAGGCTGGGGCCAACGTCCTGACTTTC. Protein sequence: CASSLIGQAGANVLTF.

The chain links TRBV7-3 to TRBJ2-3, with 10 bases matching TRBD1. V trimming: 0 bases; J trimming: 10 bases; junction bases outside the gene matches: 1. There are 13 residues in the CDR3. The germline gives CDR1 SGHTA, CDR2 FQGTGA. The DNA of the CDR3 is TGTGCCAGCAGCTTAACGACAGGGGGCCCGCAGTATTTT. It yields the protein CASSLTTGGPQYF.

CDR3 region: CASSRSSYNSPLHF. CDR3 coding DNA: TGTGCCAGCTCTCGGAGCTCCTATAATTCACCCCTCCACTTT. The chain carries TRBV5-6 and TRBJ1-6; D is unresolved. Germline V gives CDR1 SGHDT, CDR2 YYEEEE. The CDR3 spans 14 residues. The germline V and J ends were trimmed by 7 bases and 0 bases, with 8 bases remaining between them.